This T cell receptor beta chain was found in a study of CD8+ T cells in alopecia areata. Overall study results and limits: Lesional tissue from the scalp (especially in alopecia totalis/universalis) showed higher clonality than normal scalp. Scalp data also include sequences from resident alphabeta T cells of normal skin.

Reverse transcription of extracted RNA yielded cDNA, which provided the sequencing template. TCRdb keeps only in-frame clones here, not all; method: immunoSEQ multiplex PCR. Of about 190,000 clones listed, approximately 56% were seen once; the top ten hold around 15%. The CDR3 covers 13 residues. V lost 4 bases and J 6 bases, leaving 12 bases between the germline ends. CDR1 and CDR2 (germline): SNHLY, FYNNEI. In the case of this clone: Antigen specificity is unknown.

The sequence derives from a human donor with alopecia areata. V and J are TRBV2 and TRBJ1-2; unclear D gene. The sequencing here drew on CD4+ T cells sorted from blood, taken at week 0. CDR3 loop: CASSAGLINGYTF. CDR3 nucleotides: TGTGCCAGCAGTGCAGGATTGATCAATGGCTACACCTTC.